This is a list of T cell receptor beta chains from one sample in a study of blood T cell repertoires in COVID-19. Sequencing used immunoSEQ multiplex PCR; TCRdb keeps in-frame clones, though not all of them. The data hold some 460,000 clones, with about 89% observed a single time. The material sequenced was peripheral blood. These receptors came from a woman in her 30s with acute or convalescent COVID-19. CDR3s include the opening cysteine and the closing phenylalanine or tryptophan. A D gene is named only where the DNA matches it firmly. Expanded clones get a size class; other rows say once, few or many, or leave the size out.

>TRBJ2-5|TRBD2|.|TRBV4-1
CASSQEKTSGGETQYF
TGCGCCAGCAGCCAAGAGAAGACTAGCGGGGGAGAGACCCAGTACTTC
>TRBJ1-1|.|.|TRBV6-5
CASAGNTEAFF
TGTGCCAGCGCCGGGAACACTGAAGCTTTCTTT
>TRBJ2-1|.|.|TRBV19
CASSIKNEQFF
TGTGCCAGTAGTATTAAAAATGAGCAGTTCTTC
>TRBJ1-3|.|few|TRBV18
CASSPQVLSGNTIYF
TGTGCCAGCTCACCTCAGGTCCTCTCTGGAAACACCATATATTTT
>TRBJ2-1|.|.|TRBV9
CASSPPPGEYNEQFF
TGTGCCAGCAGCCCCCCTCCGGGGGAGTACAATGAGCAGTTCTTC
>TRBJ1-5|.|.|TRBV24-1
CATSPGGGQPQHF
TGTGCCACCAGCCCTGGGGGAGGTCAGCCCCAGCATTTT
>TRBJ1-5|.|.|TRBV27
CASLLNQPQHF
TGTGCCAGCCTTCTAAATCAGCCCCAGCATTTT
>TRBJ2-7|TRBD1|.|TRBV28
CASRRTGANYEQYF
TGTGCCAGCAGACGGACAGGGGCTAACTACGAGCAGTACTTC
>TRBJ1-6|TRBD1|.|TRBV19
CASSIYGQGNSPLHF
TGTGCCAGTAGTATATATGGACAGGGAAATTCACCCCTCCACTTT
>TRBJ1-1|.|.|TRBV7-9
CASSPRGGLLNTEAFF
TGTGCCAGCAGCCCGAGGGGGGGGCTCCTGAACACTGAAGCTTTCTTT
>TRBJ2-3|.|once|TRBV9
CASSVVGSGEMDTQYF
TGTGCCAGCAGCGTTGTGGGGAGTGGGGAGATGGATACGCAGTATTTT
>TRBJ2-7|.|.|TRBV12-3/TRBV12-4
CASSLKVGGHLYF
TGTGCCAGCAGTTTAAAAGTCGGCGGACATCTGTACTTC
>TRBJ2-3|TRBD2|.|TRBV27
CASSPLGTGGDTQYF
TGTGCCAGCAGTCCCCTGGGGACGGGGGGGGATACGCAGTATTTT
>TRBJ1-2|.|.|TRBV5-1
CASRYSREYGYTF
TGCGCCAGCAGGTACAGTCGGGAGTATGGCTACACCTTC
>TRBJ2-1|TRBD1|.|TRBV5-1
CASSEGQYTFNEQFF
TGCGCCAGCAGCGAGGGACAGTATACCTTCAATGAGCAGTTCTTC
>TRBJ2-1|TRBD1|.|TRBV7-8
CASSWDSTYNEQFF
TGTGCCAGCAGCTGGGACAGTACCTACAATGAGCAGTTCTTC
>TRBJ2-7|.|.|TRBV28
CASSPILGGGSYEQYF
TGTGCCAGCAGCCCGATTCTAGGGGGGGGATCCTACGAGCAGTACTTC
>TRBJ1-5|.|.|TRBV28
CASSSGDIQPQHF
TGTGCCAGCAGTTCAGGGGATATTCAGCCCCAGCATTTT
>TRBJ1-5|.|once|TRBV3-1/TRBV3-2
CASSQDRGSGQPQHF
TGTGCCAGCAGCCAAGATCGGGGTAGCGGTCAGCCCCAGCATTTT
>TRBJ1-2|.|.|TRBV18
CASSDRSGVDYTF
TGTGCCAGCTCAGATCGATCAGGGGTCGACTACACCTTC
>TRBJ1-1|.|.|TRBV19
CASSLSGRLNTEAFF
TGTGCCAGTAGCCTTAGCGGTAGGTTGAACACTGAAGCTTTCTTT
>TRBJ1-3|.|.|TRBV5-6
CASSWTGFGGNTIYF
TGTGCCAGCAGCTGGACGGGATTCGGGGGAAACACCATATATTTT
>TRBJ1-4|.|.|TRBV4-2
CASSQEGTRGVGEKLFF
TGTGCCAGCAGCCAAGAAGGGACACGGGGGGTTGGGGAAAAACTGTTTTTT
>TRBJ2-5|.|.|TRBV5-1
CASSLALLGGVNVWQETQYF
TGCGCCAGCAGCTTGGCGCTGTTGGGCGGGGTAAATGTTTGGCAAGAGACCCAGTACTTC
>TRBJ1-5|.|.|TRBV19
CASTPLLRGGDQPQHF
TGTGCCAGTACCCCCCTTTTAAGGGGAGGAGATCAGCCCCAGCATTTT
>TRBJ2-2|.|.|TRBV27
CASSSTGFGELFF
TGTGCCAGCAGTTCAACAGGGTTCGGGGAGCTGTTTTTT